The next 3 T cell receptor beta chains were all read from a single sample in a study of blood T cell repertoires in COVID-19. TCRdb's table, derived via immunoSEQ multiplex PCR, lists solely in-frame clones and lacks some. The sample holds some 370,000 clones; more than 75% are singletons and the top ten take less than 11%. Material for sequencing was peripheral blood. The receptors were gathered from a woman under 40 with COVID-19, enrolled during active disease.

The genes are TRBV20-1 and TRBJ2-2; 7 bases are a match to TRBD1. The CDR3 runs to 14 residues. Germline CDR1 DFQATT, CDR2 SNEGSKA (reference sequence). The junction had 3 bases not matched to a gene; V was cut back by 3 bases and J by 2 bases. CDR3 in amino acids: CSASGTVNTGELFF. The DNA of the CDR3 is TGCAGTGCTAGTGGGACAGTAAACACCGGGGAGCTGTTTTTT.

The chain carries TRBV10-1 and TRBJ2-1; 8 bases align to TRBD1. The CDR3 contains 17 residues. CDR1 is WNHNN and CDR2 is SYGVQD in the germline V gene (reference sequence). The V segment lost 0 bases and the J segment 7 bases; nucleotides outside the gene matches: 11. CDR3 DNA sequence: TGCGCCAGCAGTGAGTCCCCGACAGGGGAGGCGGTTAATGAGCAGTTCTTC. Translated: CASSESPTGEAVNEQFF.

The chain joins TRBV15 to TRBJ2-5, with D perhaps matching TRBD1 (6 bases). CDR3 length equals 14 residues. Trimming removed 2 bases at V and 5 bases at J, with 12 bases between. Germline CDR1 is LNHNV and CDR2 is YYDKDF (reference sequence). CDR3: CATSRSTGVETQYF. DNA of the CDR3: TGTGCCACCAGCAGATCGACAGGCGTGGAGACCCAGTACTTC.